This T cell receptor beta chain was captured in a study of shared clonotypes between healthy human individuals. Trimming shortened V by 3 bases and J by 7 bases, and 10 bases separated the two germline ends. In germline, CDR1 is WNHNN, CDR2 SYGVQD (reference sequence). The CDR3 loop spans 13 amino acids. The study separated CD4+ cells into CD45RA+ naive and CD45RA-negative memory subsets. TCRdb's table, derived via immunoSEQ multiplex PCR, lists solely in-frame clones and lacks some. The sample lists 2,100,000 or so clones; almost 96% were seen once. The specimen sequenced was naive CD4+ T cells sorted from blood. Subset: CD45RA+ positively selected. This sequence originates from a man younger than 30 in good health. The chain joins TRBV10-1 to TRBJ2-1; D tentatively reads TRBD1 or TRBD2 (5 bases each). The CDR3 sequence: CASSDGTRNEQFF. Written as DNA, the CDR3 is TGCGCCAGCAGTGACGGGACGAGGAATGAGCAGTTCTTC.